These 27 T cell receptor beta chains share one sample of origin, sequenced in a study of T cell repertoires and HLA-DP antigens. TCRdb's copy holds only in-frame clones and misses some; the assay was immunoSEQ multiplex PCR. This repertoire shows about 89,000 clones, approximately 86% found once; its top ten account for about 1.5%. Antigens of these TCRs are unknown. What was sequenced was CD4+ T cells from PBMCs. The source of these receptors is a man aged 50-59 years in good health and CMV-seronegative.

The chain recombines TRBV6-1 with TRBJ2-7; TRBD1 aligns across 10 bases. The CDR3 covers 13 residues. Germline CDR1 and CDR2: MNHNS and SASEGT. V shed 9 bases, J shed 1 base, and the junction held 3 bases outside the gene matches. The CDR3 is CASGQGGSYEQYF. The CDR3 nucleotides are TGTGCCAGTGGACAGGGGGGGTCCTACGAGCAGTACTTC.

This clone was counted a single time. The chain employs TRBV7-8 and TRBJ1-6, with TRBD1 matching over 8 bases. This CDR3 has 14 amino acids. V shed 6 bases and J 9 bases; nucleotides not matched to a gene: 7. Per germline, CDR1 SGHVS and CDR2 FQNEAQ. The CDR3 nucleotides read TGTGCCAGCAGGCAGACAGGGGTGGCTTCACCCCTCCACTTT. Translation: CASRQTGVASPLHF.

The V call is TRBV30, the J call TRBJ1-2; no firm D call. The V gene's germline CDR1 is GTSNPN and CDR2 SVGIG (reference sequence). The CDR3 covers 14 residues. Trimming shortened V by 1 base and J by 4 bases, and 13 bases separated the two germline ends. The CDR3, as DNA: TGTGCCTGGAGTGCGTCCAGATTGGGCTATGGCTACACCTTC. Translated, it gives CAWSASRLGYGYTF.

The chain links TRBV27 to TRBJ2-3, with 7 positions matching TRBD2. The CDR3 is 15 amino acids. V shed 5 bases, J shed 6 bases, and the junction held 11 bases outside the gene matches. Germline CDR1 and CDR2: MNHEY and SMNVEV (reference sequence). The CDR3 spells CASSPWGGRPDTQYF. CDR3 sequence (DNA): TGTGCCAGCAGTCCCTGGGGAGGGCGGCCGGATACGCAGTATTTT.

The J gene is TRBJ2-3, the V gene TRBV5-8; 11 bases match TRBD2. J gave up 5 bases and V 2 bases, and 7 bases lay outside the gene matches. CDR1 is SGHTS and CDR2 is YDEGEE in the germline V gene. The CDR3 has 16 amino acids. For the CDR3, the DNA is TGTGCCAGCAGCTTATTCCTGACTAGCGGGATAGATACGCAGTATTTT. This translates into CASSLFLTSGIDTQYF.

The gene calls are TRBV5-1 and TRBJ1-2; D unresolved. Trimming stripped 2 bases from V and 2 bases from J, with 10 bases between. The CDR3 loop spans 14 amino acids. The germline V gene encodes CDR1 SGHRS and CDR2 YFSETQ. The CDR3 DNA reads TGCGCCAGCAGCTTTTCCGGCAGCAACTATGGCTACACCTTC. It is translated as CASSFSGSNYGYTF. Complete variable domain (other parts from reference TRBV5-1 and TRBJ1-2): KAGVTQTPRYLIKTRGQQVTLSCSPISGHRSVSWYQQTPGQGLQFLFEYFSETQRNKGNFPGRFSGRQFSNSRSEMNVSTLELGDSALYLCASSFSGSNYGYTFGSGTRLTVV.

The chain has TRBV7-2 and TRBJ2-1; D perhaps matches TRBD2 (6 bases). The CDR3 consists of 15 residues. CDR1 is SGHTA and CDR2 is FQGNSA in the germline V gene. Trimming removed 0 bases at V and 9 bases at J, with 15 bases between. DNA of the CDR3: TGTGCCAGCAGCTTAGCCTCGACCGGGAGCGGTGAGCAGTTCTTC. Its translation: CASSLASTGSGEQFF.

The gene calls are TRBV2 and TRBJ2-1; 7 nucleotides match TRBD1. The V gene end was trimmed by 6 bases and the J gene end by 6 bases; junction bases not matched to a gene: 8. Germline loops: CDR1 SNHLY, CDR2 FYNNEI. CDR3 size: 14 residues. CDR3 bases: TGTGCCAGCAGCCCCCAGGGACAGCCCAATGAGCAGTTCTTC. Translating it yields CASSPQGQPNEQFF.

The J gene is TRBJ1-6, the V gene TRBV18, with 7 bases lining up with TRBD1. CDR1 is KGHSH and CDR2 is LQKENI in the germline V gene. The CDR3 sequence is 14 residues long. The V gene end was trimmed by 4 bases and the J gene end by 10 bases; junction bases not matched to a gene: 7. The CDR3, as DNA: TGTGCCAGCTCACTAGACAGGGTCGGCTCACCCCTCCACTTT. It encodes CASSLDRVGSPLHF.

The chain couples TRBV25-1 to TRBJ2-3, with a weak D call TRBD1 (6 bases). The germline V gene encodes CDR1 MGHDK and CDR2 SYGVNS. The CDR3 spans 16 residues. Trimming cost V 6 bases and J 1 base, with 17 bases left between them. CDR3 residues: CASRRAGAVGTDTQYF. DNA for the CDR3: TGTGCCAGCAGGAGGGCAGGGGCGGTGGGCACAGATACGCAGTATTTT.

CDR3 in amino acids: CAISRDSYEQYF. As DNA, the CDR3 is TGTGCCATCAGCCGGGACTCTTACGAGCAGTACTTC. The V and J genes are TRBV10-3 and TRBJ2-7; tentative D call: TRBD2 (6 bases). The CDR3 spans 12 residues. Germline values: CDR1 ENHRY, CDR2 SYGVKD. Trimming left V 6 bases short and J 4 bases short, with 10 bases between.

In this sample, this clone turned up once. The chain combines TRBV28 with TRBJ1-1; D possibly corresponds to TRBD1 (5 bases). The CDR3 loop spans 13 amino acids. Germline CDR1 MDHEN, CDR2 SYDVKM. Trimming removed 7 bases from V and 4 bases from J, with 13 bases in between. Here the CDR3 DNA reads TGTGCCAGCACTCTCCGACAGAGCACTGAAGCTTTCTTT. Its translation is CASTLRQSTEAFF.

The chain is built from TRBV7-9 and TRBJ2-2, with no clear D. V lost 6 bases, J lost 2 bases, and 7 bases lay in between. Germline-derived CDR1 and CDR2 are SEHNR and FQNEAQ (reference sequence). The CDR3 is made up of 13 amino acids. The CDR3 reads CASRTLNTGELFF. The DNA of the CDR3 is TGTGCCAGCAGGACTCTTAACACCGGGGAGCTGTTTTTT.

The genes are TRBV14 and TRBJ2-3; 11 bases align to TRBD2. The germline V gene encodes CDR1 SGHDN and CDR2 FVKESK. Trimming cost V 1 base and J 10 bases; bases outside gene matches: 10. This CDR3 region has 16 residues. The CDR3 protein is CASSQGVAGGTSPQYF. The CDR3 region has the DNA TGTGCCAGCAGCCAAGGAGTAGCGGGAGGGACCAGCCCGCAGTATTTT.

In its sample, this clone was seen once. The chain joins TRBV5-1 to TRBJ2-7, with TRBD1 as a possible D gene (7 bases). CDR3 length: 14 amino acids. V lost 1 base, J lost 3 bases, and 11 bases lay in between. Germline V CDR1 and CDR2: SGHRS, YFSETQ. The CDR3 loop reads CASSLPGGFYEQYF. The CDR3 bases are TGCGCCAGCAGCTTGCCAGGGGGGTTCTACGAGCAGTACTTC.

The chain is built from TRBV10-2 and TRBJ2-3; D gene uncertain. Trimming pared 8 bases from V and 1 base from J, leaving 13 bases between. Germline V lookup: CDR1 WSHSY, CDR2 SAAADI. The CDR3 spans 14 residues. The CDR3 region is CASASKGRTDTQYF. The CDR3 DNA reads TGCGCCAGCGCCTCTAAGGGCCGCACAGATACGCAGTATTTT.

The V gene is TRBV5-1, the J gene TRBJ1-1, with a weak D call TRBD1 (5 bases). V lost 5 bases to trimming and J lost 1 base, with 18 bases between them. Germline V gives CDR1 SGHRS, CDR2 YFSETQ. The CDR3 has 16 amino acids. The CDR3 nucleotides are TGCGCCAGCAGAAGGAGTGTTGACAGTCCGAACACTGAAGCTTTCTTT. Amino acids: CASRRSVDSPNTEAFF.

The chain carries TRBV7-3 and TRBJ2-5; 10 bases are a match to TRBD1. The CDR3 loop spans 13 amino acids. The germline gives CDR1 SGHTA, CDR2 FQGTGA. The J segment lost 5 bases and the V segment lost 3 bases, leaving 0 bases of the junction unmatched. The CDR3 region is CASSLGQGETQYF. CDR3 nucleotides: TGTGCCAGCAGCTTGGGACAGGGGGAGACCCAGTACTTC. Full variable domain (remainder filled in from reference TRBV7-3 and TRBJ2-5): GAGVSQTPSNKVTEKGKYVELRCDPISGHTALYWYRQSLGQGPEFLIYFQGTGAADDSGLPNDRFFAVRPEGSVSTLKIQRTERGDSAVYLCASSLGQGETQYFGPGTRLLVL.

The V gene is TRBV6-5, the J gene TRBJ2-5; D may match TRBD1 or TRBD2 (5 bases each). CDR3 length: 14 amino acids. The V end lost 7 bases, the J end lost 1 base, and 13 bases lay between the germline ends. Germline CDR1 MNHEY, CDR2 SVGAGI. As DNA, the CDR3 is TGTGCCAGCAAAATCTCCGGGGCCCAAGAGACCCAGTACTTC. This translates into CASKISGAQETQYF.

Only one count was recorded for this clone. The chain combines TRBV5-1 with TRBJ2-7; 11 nucleotides line up with TRBD2. J lost 7 bases, V lost 2 bases, and 5 bases had no gene match. Germline CDR1 is SGHRS and CDR2 is YFSETQ. This CDR3 region has 14 residues. CDR3 nucleotides: TGCGCCAGCAGCTTACTAGCGGGAGCGCGAGAGCAGTACTTC. This codes for CASSLLAGAREQYF.

The CDR3 is CASTLGQHQETQYF. The CDR3 DNA is TGTGCCAGCACCCTAGGACAGCACCAAGAGACCCAGTACTTC. J is TRBJ2-5 and V is TRBV7-9; possible D gene TRBD1, 6 bases. The V gene lost 7 bases and the J gene lost 0 bases, with 12 bases spanning the gap. Germline V gene data show CDR1 as SEHNR and CDR2 as FQNEAQ (reference sequence). This CDR3 contains 14 residues.

This clone was found many times. The chain joins TRBV29-1 to TRBJ1-4; D ambiguous. The germline gives CDR1 SQVTM, CDR2 ANQGSEA. The CDR3 contains 13 residues. Trimming shortened V by 7 bases and J by 1 base, and 10 bases separated the two germline ends. This CDR3 reads CSAARGTNEKLFF. Written as DNA, the CDR3 is TGCAGCGCTGCTCGGGGAACTAATGAAAAACTGTTTTTT.

The V call is TRBV6-4, the J call TRBJ1-1; 7 nucleotides match TRBD1. V was pared by 4 bases and J by 9 bases, with 8 bases of the junction left unmatched. The germline V gene encodes CDR1 MRHNA and CDR2 SNTAGT. The CDR3 has 13 amino acids. The CDR3 protein is CASSATLQGKAFF. The CDR3 DNA reads as TGTGCCAGCAGTGCCACCCTACAGGGGAAAGCTTTCTTT.

The chain joins TRBV6-1 to TRBJ1-2; D not resolved. Germline-derived CDR1 and CDR2 are MNHNS and SASEGT. This CDR3 region has 15 residues. The V end was cut by 7 bases, the J end by 4 bases, with 19 bases between. Written as DNA, the CDR3 is TGTGCCAGCAAGGTGGATATCGCAACTCTCTATGGCTACACCTTC. Amino acids: CASKVDIATLYGYTF.

V and J are TRBV5-6 and TRBJ1-1; no clear D. Germline V gene lookup returns CDR1 SGHDT and CDR2 YYEEEE. Trimming took off 4 bases at V and 1 base at J, with 11 bases between the two ends. The CDR3 length is 14 residues. CDR3 sequence (DNA): TGTGCCAGCAGCCTGAGGACCGGGAACACTGAAGCTTTCTTT. Residues: CASSLRTGNTEAFF.

The chain recombines TRBV7-8 with TRBJ2-1, with 8 bases aligning to TRBD2. The junction had 5 bases not matched to a gene; V was cut back by 5 bases and J by 2 bases. This CDR3 comprises 15 residues. CDR1 is SGHVS, CDR2 FQNEAQ, per germline. The CDR3 DNA follows: TGTGCCAGCAGCGCCCGGGAGGGCCCCTACAATGAGCAGTTCTTC. This codes for CASSAREGPYNEQFF.

CDR3 sequence reads: CASSRTGGFDQPQHF. DNA for the CDR3: TGTGCCAGCAGTAGGACAGGGGGCTTTGATCAGCCCCAGCATTTT. The V and J genes are TRBV6-5 and TRBJ1-5, with TRBD1 matching over 11 bases. V lost 5 bases to trimming and J lost 5 bases; unmatched junction nucleotides: 5. The CDR3 is made up of 15 amino acids. Germline V gene lookup returns CDR1 MNHEY and CDR2 SVGAGI.